The 20 T cell receptor beta chains listed next were all sequenced from one sample in a study of T cell changes during pregnancy in multiple sclerosis. Libraries were prepared by immunoSEQ multiplex PCR; TCRdb keeps only in-frame clonotypes and omits some of them. This sample carries 30,000 to 40,000 clones, approximately 94% of them seen once, and the ten largest clones take approximately 0.41%. This sample comprised CD4+ T cells from peripheral blood mononuclear cells, obtained in the second trimester of pregnancy. The receptors derive from a female donor with multiple sclerosis, enrolled in a pregnancy study.

The chain employs TRBV4-2 and TRBJ2-7, with 12 nucleotides matching TRBD1. CDR1 and CDR2 from the germline V gene are LGHNA and YNFKEQ. The CDR3 runs 15 residues. V lost 7 bases, J lost 6 bases, and 10 bases stayed unmatched. This CDR3 is CASNTIGTGGFEQYF. The CDR3 nucleotides read TGTGCCAGCAATACAATCGGGACAGGGGGCTTCGAGCAGTACTTC.

The rearrangement uses TRBV6-1 and TRBJ2-7; maybe TRBD1 (5 bases). V was cut by 6 bases and J by 1 base, with 10 bases left in between. Germline values: CDR1 MNHNS, CDR2 SASEGT. This CDR3 contains 13 residues. CDR3 sequence: CASRPQVSYEQYF. The CDR3 coding sequence is TGTGCCAGCAGACCACAGGTGTCCTACGAGCAGTACTTC.

DNA of the CDR3: TGTGCCAGCAGCTTGGCAGGGGGCTGGACGTTTATTCAGTTCTTC. It encodes CASSLAGGWTFIQFF. The chain recombines TRBV5-5 with TRBJ2-1; TRBD1 agrees at 8 bases. Trimming at V came to 0 bases and at J to 13 bases, leaving 12 bases not matched to a gene. Germline loops: CDR1 SGHKS, CDR2 YYEKEE (reference sequence). The CDR3 consists of 15 residues.

This CDR3 reads CASSMGLAGGMVQYF. The CDR3 bases are TGCGCCAGCAGTATGGGACTAGCGGGAGGGATGGTGCAGTACTTC. This chain joins TRBV10-1 and TRBJ2-7; 16 nucleotides align to TRBD2. The germline CDR1 and CDR2 sequences are WNHNN and SYGVQD (reference sequence). V lost 5 bases and J lost 9; bases outside the gene matches: 7. There are 15 residues in the CDR3.

This clone has more than one count but fewer than ten. V and J are TRBV7-3 and TRBJ1-1, with TRBD1 matching over 7 bases. CDR3 length: 15 amino acids. Germline V gene data show CDR1 as SGHTA and CDR2 as FQGTGA. Trimming removed 5 bases from V and 3 bases from J; junction bases left unmatched: 9. Here the CDR3 DNA reads TGTGCCAGCAGCCCGCGGACAGGCGGATACACTGAAGCTTTCTTT. Its protein product is CASSPRTGGYTEAFF.

This sequence joins TRBV16 and TRBJ1-2; D is perhaps TRBD1 (5 bases). This CDR3 has 15 amino acids. Trimming left V 2 bases short and J 0 bases short, with 10 bases between. The V gene's germline CDR1 is KGHSY and CDR2 FQNENV. CDR3 sequence: CASSQTTAANYGYTF. CDR3 coding DNA: TGTGCCAGCAGCCAAACGACAGCTGCTAACTATGGCTACACCTTC.

The V and J genes are TRBV18 and TRBJ2-2, with D perhaps TRBD1 (5 bases). Trimming took 7 bases from V and 2 from J, leaving 14 bases between them. From germline, CDR1 is KGHSH and CDR2 LQKENI. The length of the CDR3 is 15 residues. DNA for the CDR3: TGTGCCAGCTTCACCAATGGGGCCAACACCGGGGAGCTGTTTTTT. Encoded protein: CASFTNGANTGELFF.

This sequence joins TRBV6-5 and TRBJ1-2, with D uncertain. The CDR3 totals 15 residues. CDR1 MNHEY and CDR2 SVGAGI come from the germline V gene. Trimming cost V 4 bases and J 0 bases, with 12 bases left between them. In DNA form, the CDR3 reads TGTGCCAGCAGTTTTAGTAATTCGGCTAACTATGGCTACACCTTC. Translating it yields CASSFSNSANYGYTF.

V usage is TRBV5-1 and J usage is TRBJ2-3; the D gene is possibly TRBD2 (5 bases). Trimming pared 0 bases from V and 1 base from J, leaving 12 bases between. Germline V lookup: CDR1 SGHRS, CDR2 YFSETQ. This CDR3 comprises 16 residues. The CDR3 reads CASSLVVSRGTDTQYF. The CDR3 DNA follows: TGCGCCAGCAGCTTGGTTGTATCGAGGGGCACAGATACGCAGTATTTT. The full variable domain, completed using reference TRBV5-1 and TRBJ2-3, is KAGVTQTPRYLIKTRGQQVTLSCSPISGHRSVSWYQQTPGQGLQFLFEYFSETQRNKGNFPGRFSGRQFSNSRSEMNVSTLELGDSALYLCASSLVVSRGTDTQYFGPGTRLTVL.

The chain has TRBV29-1 and TRBJ1-3; unclear D gene. Looked up from germline, CDR1 is SQVTM and CDR2 is ANQGSEA. V was pared by 6 bases and J by 6 bases, with 9 bases between. The CDR3 loop spans 11 amino acids. The CDR3 nucleotides read TGCAGCGTCGTCCAGAAAAACACCATATATTTT. Protein sequence: CSVVQKNTIYF.

This sequence joins TRBV7-3 and TRBJ2-1; 8 bases fit TRBD1. The junction had 9 bases not matched to a gene; V was cut back by 4 bases and J by 10 bases. Germline CDR1 and CDR2: SGHTA and FQGTGA. This CDR3 has 14 amino acids. The CDR3 nucleotides are TGTGCCAGCAGCTACGGACAGGGAGTCAGCGAGCAGTTCTTC. Translated: CASSYGQGVSEQFF. Variable domain in full (rest from reference TRBV7-3 and TRBJ2-1): GAGVSQTPSNKVTEKGKYVELRCDPISGHTALYWYRQSLGQGPEFLIYFQGTGAADDSGLPNDRFFAVRPEGSVSTLKIQRTERGDSAVYLCASSYGQGVSEQFFGPGTRLTVL.

J is TRBJ1-1 and V is TRBV4-1; D is uncertain. The CDR3 runs 12 residues. The V gene lost 0 bases and the J gene lost 6 bases, with 5 bases spanning the gap. From germline, CDR1 is MGHRA and CDR2 YSYEKL. The CDR3 DNA reads as TGCGCCAGCAGCCAAGAGTATTCTGAAGCTTTCTTT. Amino acid sequence: CASSQEYSEAFF.

J is TRBJ2-1 and V is TRBV2; TRBD1 matches at 9 bases. This CDR3 is built from 16 residues. CDR1 SNHLY and CDR2 FYNNEI come from the germline V gene. V shed 7 bases, J shed 3 bases, and the junction held 10 bases outside the gene matches. As DNA, the CDR3 is TGTGCCAGCATTGGACCGGGACAGGGAAGCTACAATGAGCAGTTCTTC. Protein product: CASIGPGQGSYNEQFF. The entire variable domain, with the rest obtained from reference TRBV2 and TRBJ2-1, is as follows: EPEVTQTPSHQVTQMGQEVILRCVPISNHLYFYWYRQILGQKVEFLVSFYNNEISEKSEIFDDQFSVERPDGSNFTLKIRSTKLEDSAMYFCASIGPGQGSYNEQFFGPGTRLTVL.

This chain connects TRBV19 to TRBJ2-1, with 8 bases identical to TRBD2. V trimming: 5 bases; J trimming: 1 base; junction bases outside the gene matches: 10. The CDR3 is 17 amino acids. Germline CDR1 and CDR2: LNHDA and SQIVND (reference sequence). The CDR3 region has the DNA TGTGCCAGTAGTTCCATTTCTAGCGGGTTTTCCTACAATGAGCAGTTCTTC. Its protein is CASSSISSGFSYNEQFF. Full variable domain (remainder filled in from reference TRBV19 and TRBJ2-1): DGGITQSPKYLFRKEGQNVTLSCEQNLNHDAMYWYRQDPGQGLRLIYYSQIVNDFQKGDIAEGYSVSREKKESFPLTVTSAQKNPTAFYLCASSSISSGFSYNEQFFGPGTRLTVL.

In DNA form, the CDR3 reads TGTGCCATCGGGCCTAATGAAATGAACACTGAAGCTTTCTTT. The encoded protein is CAIGPNEMNTEAFF. This chain connects TRBV10-3 to TRBJ1-1; D gene ambiguous. The length of the CDR3 is 14 residues. CDR1 is ENHRY, CDR2 SYGVKD, per germline. Trimming cost V 8 bases and J 0 bases, with 13 bases left between them.

The rearrangement links TRBV19 to TRBJ1-4, with a possible D match to TRBD1 (5 bases). V shed 6 bases and J shed 2 bases, with 10 bases lying between them. The germline gives CDR1 LNHDA, CDR2 SQIVND (reference sequence). The CDR3 runs to 14 residues. Here the CDR3 reads CASSRTSTNEKLFF. The DNA for the CDR3 is TGTGCCAGTAGCCGGACAAGTACTAATGAAAAACTGTTTTTT.

The chain joins TRBV5-4 to TRBJ2-1; 7 nucleotides line up with TRBD1. From germline, CDR1 is SGHNT and CDR2 YYREEE (reference sequence). Trimming cost V 0 bases and J 4 bases; bases outside gene matches: 4. The CDR3 runs to 15 residues. CDR3 coding DNA: TGTGCCAGCAGCTTGGAAGGGGGCGCTTACAATGAGCAGTTCTTC. The encoded protein is CASSLEGGAYNEQFF. Looking up the rest from reference TRBV5-4 and TRBJ2-1 gives the full variable domain: ETGVTQSPTHLIKTRGQQVTLRCSSQSGHNTVSWYQQALGQGPQFIFQYYREEENGRGNFPPRFSGLQFPNYSSELNVNALELDDSALYLCASSLEGGAYNEQFFGPGTRLTVL.

V is TRBV30 and J is TRBJ2-1; 9 bases map to TRBD2. CDR1 and CDR2 from the germline V gene are GTSNPN and SVGIG (reference sequence). The CDR3 covers 19 residues. The trim removed 0 bases at V and 0 bases at J, leaving 12 bases unmatched. CDR3 nucleotide sequence: TGTGCCTGGAGTGTACGGGCTAGCGGGGATTGGAGCTCCTACAATGAGCAGTTCTTC. This gives the protein CAWSVRASGDWSSYNEQFF. Complete variable domain (other parts from reference TRBV30 and TRBJ2-1): SQTIHQWPATLVQPVGSPLSLECTVEGTSNPNLYWYRQAAGRGLQLLFYSVGIGQISSEVPQNLSASRPQDRQFILSSKKLLLSDSGFYLCAWSVRASGDWSSYNEQFFGPGTRLTVL.

The chain carries TRBV5-1 and TRBJ2-7; TRBD1 aligns across 8 bases. The CDR3 contains 14 residues. Germline assignment: CDR1 SGHRS and CDR2 YFSETQ. Germline trimming cut 4 bases from V and 3 bases from J; bases unmatched to any gene: 6. The CDR3 nucleotides read TGCGCCAGCAGCCGACAGGGGCCAGGCTACGAGCAGTACTTC. Translating gives CASSRQGPGYEQYF. Based on the CDR3 plus reference TRBV5-1 and TRBJ2-7, the full variable domain is KAGVTQTPRYLIKTRGQQVTLSCSPISGHRSVSWYQQTPGQGLQFLFEYFSETQRNKGNFPGRFSGRQFSNSRSEMNVSTLELGDSALYLCASSRQGPGYEQYFGPGTRLTVT.

The rearrangement uses TRBV10-3 and TRBJ2-7; 7 positions agree with TRBD1. The V segment lost 5 bases and the J segment 3 bases; nucleotides outside the gene matches: 10. The CDR3 runs to 15 residues. Per germline, CDR1 ENHRY and CDR2 SYGVKD. DNA of the CDR3: TGTGCCATCAGTAATCTCGACAGGGTAGTCTACGAGCAGTACTTC. It is translated as CAISNLDRVVYEQYF.